This TCR beta chain was obtained from a study of cytomegalovirus exposure and HLA in healthy donors. PCR used 60 Vbeta primers and 13 Jbeta primers. Generated by immunoSEQ multiplex PCR, the TCRdb table keeps only in-frame clones and is missing some. The repertoire includes around 70,000 clones, about two thirds of them detected once, and about 12% sits in the top ten. Trimming removed 2 bases from V and 6 bases from J, with 11 bases in between. The CDR3 runs 13 residues. Germline V gene sequence: CDR1 GTSNPN, CDR2 SVGIG (reference sequence). This chain uses TRBV30 with TRBJ1-5; weak D call: TRBD1 (6 bases). This receptor was obtained from a woman in her forties in good health and CMV-seropositive. The sequenced sample consisted of PBMCs. The CDR3 reads CAWSSQGVQPQHF. The CDR3 DNA sequence: TGTGCCTGGAGTTCACAGGGAGTTCAGCCCCAGCATTTT.